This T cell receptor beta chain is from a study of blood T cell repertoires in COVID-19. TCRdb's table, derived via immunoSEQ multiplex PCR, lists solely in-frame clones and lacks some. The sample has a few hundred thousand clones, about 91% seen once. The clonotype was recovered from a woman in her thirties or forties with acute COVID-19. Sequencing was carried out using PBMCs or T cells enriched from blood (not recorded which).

The CDR3 coding sequence is TGTGCCAGCAGCTTAAATTCCGGGACTTGGAGCTCCTATAATTCACCCCTCCACTTT. Translating it yields CASSLNSGTWSSYNSPLHF. The genes are TRBV11-2 and TRBJ1-6; possibly TRBD1 for D (5 bases). The length of the CDR3 is 19 residues. From germline, CDR1 is SGHAT and CDR2 FQNNGV. Trimming took 2 bases from V and 0 from J, leaving 17 bases between them.